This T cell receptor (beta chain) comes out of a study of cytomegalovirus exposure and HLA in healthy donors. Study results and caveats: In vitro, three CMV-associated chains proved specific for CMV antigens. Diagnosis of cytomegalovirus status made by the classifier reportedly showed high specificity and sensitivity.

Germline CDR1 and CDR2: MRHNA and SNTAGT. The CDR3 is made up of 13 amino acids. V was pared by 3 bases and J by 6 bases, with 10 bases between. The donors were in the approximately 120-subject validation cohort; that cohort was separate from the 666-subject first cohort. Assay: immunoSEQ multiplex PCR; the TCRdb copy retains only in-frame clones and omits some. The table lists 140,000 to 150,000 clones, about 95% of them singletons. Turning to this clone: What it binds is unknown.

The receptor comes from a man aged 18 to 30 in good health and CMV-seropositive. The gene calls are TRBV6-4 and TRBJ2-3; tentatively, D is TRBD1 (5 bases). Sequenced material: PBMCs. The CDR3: CASSEGAGDTQYF. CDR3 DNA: TGTGCCAGCAGTGAAGGGGCAGGGGATACGCAGTATTTT.